This TCR beta chain was captured by sequencing in a study of early T cells in non-severe SARS-CoV-2 infection. At the level of the study: Bulk RNA isolated from unsorted whole blood underwent sequencing; chains were not paired. Findings and caveats of the study: Private and CD4 specificities were missed by VDJdb matching, skewed to anti-spike CD8.

V lost 5 bases to trimming and J lost 0 bases, with 14 bases between them. CDR1 and CDR2 from the germline V gene are MNHEY and SMNVEV (reference sequence). CDR3 size: 17 residues. Attached unique molecular identifiers marked individual cDNA molecules. TCRdb fed the 5' RACE reads into MiXCR, producing one record per CDR3 protein. This sample has 100,000 to 150,000 distinct CDR3 sequences, with under 15% found just once. This clonotype was seen a handful of times. What it recognizes is unknown. The material sequenced was whole blood. This chain links TRBV27 with TRBJ2-6; D is perhaps TRBD2 (5 bases). This TCR derives from an adult who was a healthcare worker with PCR-confirmed SARS-CoV-2 infection or an uninfected control (not recorded which). CDR3 nucleotide sequence: TGTGCCAGCAGTCCCCTCCCCGGACTCTCTGGGGCCAACGTCCTGACTTTC. This codes for CASSPLPGLSGANVLTF.